These 2 T cell receptor beta chains were sequenced from one sample in a study of Ad26.COV2.S vaccination and SARS-CoV-2 variants. Treatment in this sample: some 20 received Ad26.COV2.S at low or high dose, single or two shots; roughly five received placebo; per-sample allocation not given. Material that was analyzed had been drawn on day 63 after the first vaccine or placebo injection. Using immunoSEQ multiplex PCR, the repertoire was profiled, and TCRdb retains in-frame clones only, with some absent. Altogether some 320,000 clones are present, about 82% being singletons, with the ten largest covering around 2%. The source material was peripheral blood, sampled in a trial of Ad26.COV2.S vaccine versus placebo. The receptors come from a person between 18 and 60 years old who received the Ad26.COV2.S COVID-19 vaccine or a placebo.

The chain joins TRBV5-4 to TRBJ2-7; 8 nucleotides align to TRBD2. The CDR3 is 17 amino acids. J was trimmed by 0 bases and V by 4 bases; bases with no gene match: 12. Germline V CDR1 and CDR2: SGHNT, YYREEE (reference sequence). The CDR3 is CASSRGGGGRSSYEQYF. The CDR3 region has the DNA TGTGCCAGCAGCCGTGGGGGGGGCGGGAGGAGCTCCTACGAGCAGTACTTC. Full variable domain (rest looked up from reference TRBV5-4 and TRBJ2-7): ETGVTQSPTHLIKTRGQQVTLRCSSQSGHNTVSWYQQALGQGPQFIFQYYREEENGRGNFPPRFSGLQFPNYSSELNVNALELDDSALYLCASSRGGGGRSSYEQYFGPGTRLTVT.

CDR3 sequence reads: CASSLLDNEQFF. The CDR3 region has the DNA TGTGCCAGCAGCTTGTTGGACAATGAGCAGTTCTTC. The V call is TRBV5-6, the J call TRBJ2-1; the D is unclear. V dropped 1 base and J dropped 5 bases, with 4 bases sitting between them. CDR1 is SGHDT, CDR2 YYEEEE, per germline. There are 12 residues in the CDR3. The variable domain in full, completed from reference TRBV5-6 and TRBJ2-1, reads DAGVTQSPTHLIKTRGQQVTLRCSPKSGHDTVSWYQQALGQGPQFIFQYYEEEERQRGNFPDRFSGHQFPNYSSELNVNALLLGDSALYLCASSLLDNEQFFGPGTRLTVL.